This entry lists 23 T cell receptor beta chains sequenced from one sample in a study of T cell responses to AZD1222 COVID-19 vaccine. Measured with immunoSEQ multiplex PCR; TCRdb has only the in-frame clones, and not every one. The table has 100,000 to 150,000 clones, about 88% seen once. The material sequenced was peripheral blood, taken on day 0 of AZD1222 vaccination. These TCRs come from an adult in good health.

This chain connects TRBV27 to TRBJ1-6, with D possibly being TRBD1 (6 bases). CDR1 and CDR2 (germline): MNHEY, SMNVEV (reference sequence). V lost 5 bases and J lost 4, with 9 bases in between. The CDR3 has 14 amino acids. The CDR3 nucleotides read TGTGCCAGCAGTATACAGGGTTATAATTCACCCCTCCACTTT. Translation gives CASSIQGYNSPLHF.

This clone counts as large. J is TRBJ1-2 and V is TRBV24-1; D gene ambiguous. The CDR3 is 14 residues long. Germline loops: CDR1 KGHDR, CDR2 SFDVKD. V was trimmed by 1 base and J by 7 bases, leaving 12 bases between them. CDR3: CATSDFGETGGYTF. The CDR3 nucleotides are TGTGCCACCAGTGATTTTGGGGAAACGGGTGGCTACACCTTC.

J is TRBJ2-2 and V is TRBV2; TRBD2 aligns across 10 bases. The germline V gene has CDR1 SNHLY and CDR2 FYNNEI. The V segment lost 11 bases and the J segment 4 bases; nucleotides outside the gene matches: 4. The CDR3 has 13 residues. In DNA form, the CDR3 reads TGTGCCGGGACTAGCGAATTCACCGGGGAGCTGTTTTTT. Translated: CAGTSEFTGELFF.

This chain links TRBV29-1 with TRBJ2-1; the D is unclear. Germline V CDR1 and CDR2: SQVTM, ANQGSEA. Trimming took 4 bases from V and 8 from J, leaving 6 bases between them. The CDR3 runs 10 residues. This chain's CDR3 is CSVAGHEQFF. The CDR3 bases are TGCAGCGTTGCCGGTCATGAGCAGTTCTTC.

This clone was seen a single time. The chain links TRBV30 to TRBJ1-3; D is unresolved. The V gene lost 7 bases and the J gene lost 0 bases, with 16 bases spanning the gap. CDR1 is GTSNPN and CDR2 is SVGIG in the germline V gene (reference sequence). The CDR3 is 15 residues long. CDR3 amino acids: CASNPTRFSGNTIYF. As DNA, the CDR3 is TGTGCCTCCAACCCGACCAGGTTCTCTGGAAACACCATATATTTT. Using reference TRBV30 and TRBJ1-3 for the parts outside the CDR3, the full variable domain is SQTIHQWPATLVQPVGSPLSLECTVEGTSNPNLYWYRQAAGRGLQLLFYSVGIGQISSEVPQNLSASRPQDRQFILSSKKLLLSDSGFYLCASNPTRFSGNTIYFGEGSWLTVV.

V gene TRBV13 combines with J gene TRBJ1-4, with D unresolved. The CDR3 is made up of 14 amino acids. V was clipped by 2 bases and J by 0 bases, with 4 bases between them. CDR1 and CDR2 (germline): PRHDT, FYEKMQ (reference sequence). The CDR3 nucleotides are TGTGCCAGCAGCTTAAGGGCAACTAATGAAAAACTGTTTTTT. As protein: CASSLRATNEKLFF.

The V and J genes are TRBV19 and TRBJ1-2; D is unresolved. The V end was cut by 4 bases, the J end by 2 bases, with 11 bases between. This CDR3 is 14 amino acids long. Per the germline V gene, CDR1 is LNHDA and CDR2 is SQIVND (reference sequence). CDR3 residues: CASSSWDRNYGYTF. The CDR3 DNA follows: TGTGCCAGTAGTAGTTGGGATCGGAACTATGGCTACACCTTC.

On this clone itself: Other nucleotide sequences in the sample specify the same CDR3. The rearrangement uses TRBV18 and TRBJ1-5; D remains unclear. Trimming took 6 bases from V and 4 from J, leaving 10 bases between them. The germline CDR1 and CDR2 sequences are KGHSH and LQKENI. CDR3 length: 13 amino acids. The CDR3 DNA is TGTGCCAGCTCGCCGGCAGTGAATCAGCCCCAGCATTTT. Its translation: CASSPAVNQPQHF.

The rearrangement uses TRBV29-1 and TRBJ1-3; D is perhaps TRBD1 (5 bases). CDR1 and CDR2 from the germline V gene are SQVTM and ANQGSEA. The V and J ends lost 6 bases and 0 bases respectively, with 12 bases between them. The CDR3 has 14 residues. CDR3 bases: TGCAGCGTCCAGGGTTCTGGCTCTGGAAACACCATATATTTT. Translated: CSVQGSGSGNTIYF. The complete variable domain, with remaining parts taken from reference TRBV29-1 and TRBJ1-3, reads SAVISQKPSRDICQRGTSLTIQCQVDSQVTMMFWYRQQPGQSLTLIATANQGSEATYESGFVIDKFPISRPNLTFSTLTVSNMSPEDSSIYLCSVQGSGSGNTIYFGEGSWLTVV.

The chain recombines TRBV7-9 with TRBJ2-3; the D gene could be TRBD1 or TRBD2 (5 bases each). CDR1 SEHNR and CDR2 FQNEAQ come from the germline V gene (reference sequence). V shed 7 bases and J shed 6 bases, with 23 bases lying between them. This CDR3 has 16 residues. The CDR3 DNA sequence: TGTGCCAGCAACAATCTCCGGGGTACCTCAGGGGATACGCAGTATTTT. Translated: CASNNLRGTSGDTQYF.

For this clone: This specimen includes other DNA sequences encoding the same CDR3. V usage is TRBV3-1 (or the pseudogene TRBV3-2) and J usage is TRBJ2-3; 14 bases are shared with TRBD2. The CDR3 spans 16 residues. Germline V CDR1 and CDR2: LGHDT, YNNKEL (reference sequence). The V gene end was trimmed by 1 base and the J gene end by 3 bases; junction bases not matched to a gene: 0. CDR3 DNA: TGTGCCAGCAGCCAAGGACTAGCGGGAGGGACAGATACGCAGTATTTT. Amino acids: CASSQGLAGGTDTQYF.

The sample holds a few counts of this clone. The genes are TRBV3-1 (or the pseudogene TRBV3-2) and TRBJ1-1; perhaps TRBD1 as D (6 bases). V shed 5 bases and J shed 6 bases, with 19 bases lying between them. The CDR3 has 15 residues. Germline loops: CDR1 LGHDT, CDR2 YNNKEL (reference sequence). The CDR3 DNA is TGTGCCAGCAGCTCATTAGGGGGGGCGCCCGCTGAAGCTTTCTTT. Protein sequence: CASSSLGGAPAEAFF.

The chain joins TRBV7-9 to TRBJ1-2; TRBD1 matches 12 bases. V was pared by 6 bases and J by 6 bases, with 11 bases of the junction left unmatched. The CDR3 extends over 16 amino acids. Germline CDR1 is SEHNR and CDR2 is FQNEAQ (reference sequence). CDR3 protein: CASSPGQGAGTHGYTF. The CDR3 coding sequence is TGTGCCAGCAGTCCGGGACAGGGGGCGGGCACCCATGGCTACACCTTC.

The chain uses TRBV7-2 and TRBJ1-6; D remains unclear. The ends were cut back, 4 bases at V and 9 bases at J, with 10 bases in the middle. CDR1 is SGHTA, CDR2 FQGNSA, per germline. This CDR3 region has 13 residues. In DNA form, the CDR3 reads TGTGCCAGCAGCTCGTATTGGGGTTCACCCCTCCACTTT. It translates to CASSSYWGSPLHF.

The rearrangement joins TRBV9 to TRBJ2-1; D might be TRBD1 or TRBD2, each matching 6 bases. The CDR3 covers 17 residues. Germline values: CDR1 SGDLS, CDR2 YYNGEE. V gave up 0 bases and J gave up 6 bases, with 19 bases separating them. CDR3 nucleotide sequence: TGTGCCAGCAGCGTAGATGGGAATCCGGGGGCGGGCAATGAGCAGTTCTTC. Residues: CASSVDGNPGAGNEQFF.

The chain links TRBV5-1 to TRBJ2-5, with D maybe TRBD2 (6 bases). There are 15 residues in the CDR3. The V and J ends lost 0 bases and 3 bases respectively, with 12 bases between them. CDR1 and CDR2 (germline): SGHRS, YFSETQ. The CDR3 here is CASSLVAGLEETQYF. CDR3 DNA sequence: TGCGCCAGCAGCTTGGTGGCGGGACTGGAAGAGACCCAGTACTTC.

This sequence joins TRBV15 and TRBJ1-5; the match to TRBD1 covers 10 bases. This CDR3 comprises 16 residues. Losses at the gene ends were 4 bases for V and 1 base for J; bases not matched to a gene: 4. Germline loops: CDR1 LNHNV, CDR2 YYDKDF (reference sequence). The CDR3 loop reads CATSTQGQGSNQPQHF. CDR3 nucleotide sequence: TGTGCCACCAGCACCCAGGGACAGGGGAGCAATCAGCCCCAGCATTTT.

V gene TRBV29-1 combines with J gene TRBJ2-2; TRBD2 matches 12 bases. CDR3 length equals 16 residues. Per germline, CDR1 SQVTM and CDR2 ANQGSEA. Unmatched junction bases numbered 6, after V lost 6 bases and J lost 1 base. In nucleotides, the CDR3 is TGCAGCGTGGCGACTAGCGGGAGAGGGAACACCGGGGAGCTGTTTTTT. Translation gives CSVATSGRGNTGELFF.

This chain joins TRBV7-8 and TRBJ2-5; TRBD2 agrees at 15 bases. The CDR3 has 16 amino acids. V gave up 5 bases and J gave up 5 bases; unmatched junction bases: 6. Germline V lookup: CDR1 SGHVS, CDR2 FQNEAQ. The CDR3 DNA reads TGTGCCAGCAGCCCCGGACTAGCGGGAGGGCGGGAGACCCAGTACTTC. It is translated as CASSPGLAGGRETQYF.

The chain uses TRBV5-1 and TRBJ1-5; 8 nucleotides agree with TRBD1. CDR1 and CDR2 (germline): SGHRS, YFSETQ. Germline trimming cut 5 bases from V and 5 bases from J; bases unmatched to any gene: 9. The CDR3 covers 15 residues. The CDR3: CASRLTGGEDQPQHF. CDR3 DNA sequence: TGCGCCAGCAGACTAACAGGGGGGGAGGATCAGCCCCAGCATTTT.

This chain connects TRBV19 to TRBJ1-1, with 8 bases that match TRBD1. The CDR3 has 14 residues. Looked up from germline, CDR1 is LNHDA and CDR2 is SQIVND (reference sequence). Losses at the gene ends were 10 bases for V and 5 bases for J; bases not matched to a gene: 12. The CDR3 DNA sequence: TGTGCCACCCACCGGACAGGGAAGAGTACTGAAGCTTTCTTT. It yields the protein CATHRTGKSTEAFF.

The sample holds a few counts of this clone. The chain employs TRBV19 and TRBJ2-1; D is possibly TRBD2 (5 bases). V lost 1 base to trimming and J lost 7 bases, with 14 bases between them. The V gene's germline CDR1 is LNHDA and CDR2 SQIVND (reference sequence). The CDR3 loop spans 15 amino acids. The CDR3 bases are TGTGCCAGTAGTATAGTAGCGCACCCGGCGAATGAGCAGTTCTTC. Protein sequence: CASSIVAHPANEQFF.

This chain joins TRBV13 and TRBJ1-2; the D gene is possibly TRBD1 (5 bases). CDR3 length: 14 residues. The V end lost 5 bases, the J end lost 3 bases, and 13 bases lay between the germline ends. Germline-derived CDR1 and CDR2 are PRHDT and FYEKMQ (reference sequence). For the CDR3, the DNA is TGTGCCAGCAGCGATGGGGGGGTTCACTATGGCTACACCTTC. Its translation: CASSDGGVHYGYTF.